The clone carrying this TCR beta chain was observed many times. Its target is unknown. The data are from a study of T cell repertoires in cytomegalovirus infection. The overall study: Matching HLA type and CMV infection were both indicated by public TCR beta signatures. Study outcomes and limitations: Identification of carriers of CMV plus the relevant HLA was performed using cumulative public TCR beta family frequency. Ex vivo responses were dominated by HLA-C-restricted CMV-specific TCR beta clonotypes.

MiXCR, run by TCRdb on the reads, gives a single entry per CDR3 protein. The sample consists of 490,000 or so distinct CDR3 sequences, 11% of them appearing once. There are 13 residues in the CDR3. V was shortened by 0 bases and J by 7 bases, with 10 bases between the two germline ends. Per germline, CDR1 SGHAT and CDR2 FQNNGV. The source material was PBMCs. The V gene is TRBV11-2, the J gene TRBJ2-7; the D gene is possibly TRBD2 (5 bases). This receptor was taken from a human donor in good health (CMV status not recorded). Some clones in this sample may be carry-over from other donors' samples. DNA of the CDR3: TGTGCCAGCAGCTTAGAGCGGTCGGGGGAGCAGTACTTC. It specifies CASSLERSGEQYF. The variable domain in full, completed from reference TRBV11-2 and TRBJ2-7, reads EAGVAQSPRYKIIEKRQSVAFWCNPISGHATLYWYQQILGQGPKLLIQFQNNGVVDDSQLPKDRFSAERLKGVDSTLKIQPAKLEDSAVYLCASSLERSGEQYFGPGTRLTVT.